This T cell receptor (beta chain) was identified in a study of T cells in Graves' hyperthyroidism and ophthalmopathy. An absence of ophthalmopathy progression within 18 months meant stable Graves' hyperthyroidism. Each diagnosis was grounded in clinical symptoms, serum thyroxine and TRAb, thyroid ultrasound, and orbital computed tomography. Cells are PBMCs isolated from about 10 ml of fresh blood. V lost 7 bases to trimming and J lost 3 bases; unmatched junction nucleotides: 7. The CDR3 extends over 16 amino acids. CDR1 and CDR2 (germline): SGHVS, FQNEAQ. Researchers amplified the TCR beta CDR3 regions from RNA transcripts. HTBI primers were the set used in a first-round RT-PCR of the TCR CDR3. TCRdb re-derived calls from the multiplex PCR reads in MiXCR, one entry per CDR3 protein. The sample gives approximately 630,000 distinct CDR3 sequences, around 15% of which show up once; 3.5% to 4% is in the top ten.

This clonotype was seen ten or more times. Sequenced: blood. This sequence was found in a woman aged 25 to 39 with Graves' hyperthyroidism. The rearrangement links TRBV7-8 to TRBJ2-4; 12 bases match TRBD2. As DNA, the CDR3 is TGTGCCAGCACCGAGACTAGCGGGAGCTTCAAAAACATTCAGTACTTC. It codes for CASTETSGSFKNIQYF. The whole variable domain, filled in from reference TRBV7-8 and TRBJ2-4, reads GAGVSQSPRYKVAKRGQDVALRCDPISGHVSLFWYQQALGQGPEFLTYFQNEAQLDKSGLPSDRFFAERPEGSVSTLKIQRTQQEDSAVYLCASTETSGSFKNIQYFGAGTRLSVL.